The clone carrying this T cell receptor (beta chain) was detected ten times or more. The data belong to a study of T cells in Graves' hyperthyroidism and ophthalmopathy. Germline V gene lookup returns CDR1 DFQATT and CDR2 SNEGSKA (reference sequence). Trimming stripped 3 bases from V and 4 bases from J, with 11 bases between. This CDR3 comprises 13 residues. Stable hyperthyroidism: no ophthalmopathy progression over 18 months of follow-up. The CDR3 regions of TCR beta were amplified from RNA transcripts. TCR CDR3 underwent first-round RT-PCR with the HTBI primer set. One entry per CDR3 protein results from TCRdb running MiXCR on the multiplex PCR reads. The sample lists around 500,000 distinct CDR3 sequences; 12% to 15% were seen once.

The genes are TRBV20-1 and TRBJ2-3, with unresolved D. Sequenced sample: blood. This receptor was obtained from a woman between 35 and 50 years old with Graves' hyperthyroidism. In DNA form, the CDR3 reads TGCAGTGCTAGGAGCCTCGGTCCAGATACGCAGTATTTT. This translates into CSARSLGPDTQYF.